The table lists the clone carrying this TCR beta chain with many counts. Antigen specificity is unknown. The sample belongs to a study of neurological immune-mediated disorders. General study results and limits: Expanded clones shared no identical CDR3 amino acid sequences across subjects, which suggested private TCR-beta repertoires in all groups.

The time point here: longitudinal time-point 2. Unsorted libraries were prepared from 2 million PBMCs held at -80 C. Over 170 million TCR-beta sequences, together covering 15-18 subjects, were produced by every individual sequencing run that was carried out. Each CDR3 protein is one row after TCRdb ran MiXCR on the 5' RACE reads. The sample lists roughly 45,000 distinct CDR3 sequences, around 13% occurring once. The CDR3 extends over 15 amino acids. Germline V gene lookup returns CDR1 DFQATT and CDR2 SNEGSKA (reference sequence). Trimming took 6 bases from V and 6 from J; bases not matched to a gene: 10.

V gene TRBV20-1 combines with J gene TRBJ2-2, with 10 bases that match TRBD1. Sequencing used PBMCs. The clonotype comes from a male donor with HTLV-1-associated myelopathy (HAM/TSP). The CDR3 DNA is TGCAGTGCGGGACCGGGACAGGGGCCTCCCGGGGAGCTGTTTTTT. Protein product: CSAGPGQGPPGELFF.